This T cell receptor (beta chain) was identified during a study of STAT3 mutations in large granular lymphocyte leukemia. Study overall: More than half of T-LGLL patients received immunosuppressive therapy. Study-level results: Persisting codominant clonotypes may have hidden a small pathogenic clone. In several patients, dominant TCR clone burden exceeded STAT3 mutant burden. Every T-cell large granular lymphocyte leukemia patient had at least one immunodominant TCR beta clonotype.

Notes on this clone: Its antigen is unidentified.

Average productive template count per sample was approximately 41,000. Sequencing was performed with immunoSEQ multiplex PCR; in TCRdb, only in-frame clones are kept and a portion is missing. The profile shows 8,000 to 11,000 clones, roughly 85% of them singletons. The CDR3 length is 19 residues. Trimming at V came to 3 bases and at J to 5 bases, leaving 21 bases not matched to a gene. Germline V gives CDR1 SGHTA, CDR2 FQGNSA. The V gene is TRBV7-2, the J gene TRBJ2-5, with 7 bases identical to TRBD2. The sample comprised peripheral blood mononuclear cells. The sequence was collected from a man between 60 and 75 years old with T-cell large granular lymphocyte leukemia. Some clones in this sample may be carry-over from other donors' samples. CDR3 sequence: CASSLGYRRASGPRETQYF. CDR3 in DNA: TGTGCCAGCAGCTTGGGCTACCGTCGGGCTAGCGGTCCCAGGGAGACCCAGTACTTC.